These 30 T cell receptor beta chains came from one sample sequenced in a study of Ad26.COV2.S vaccination and SARS-CoV-2 variants. The treatment here: around 19 received Ad26.COV2.S at low or high dose, single or two shots; about five received placebo; per-sample allocation not given. Repertoires come from day 63 after the first vaccine or placebo injection. TCRdb keeps only in-frame clones here, not all; method: immunoSEQ multiplex PCR. This sample yields around 450,000 clones, of which about nine tenths are seen a single time; about 12% belongs to the top ten. The sample here was peripheral blood, taken in a trial of Ad26.COV2.S vaccine versus placebo. These receptors came from a person between 18 and 59 years old who received the Ad26.COV2.S COVID-19 vaccine or a placebo.

The CDR3 nucleotides read TGTGCCAGCAGCCAGAGCAACGAGCAGTACTTC. Amino acids: CASSQSNEQYF. V usage is TRBV7-9 and J usage is TRBJ2-7; no definite D call. The CDR3 spans 11 residues. V lost 5 bases and J 5 bases, leaving 7 bases between the germline ends. Germline V lookup: CDR1 SEHNR, CDR2 FQNEAQ (reference sequence).

V gene TRBV29-1 combines with J gene TRBJ2-7; 14 nucleotides line up with TRBD2. The V gene end was trimmed by 6 bases and the J gene end by 2 bases; junction bases not matched to a gene: 15. The CDR3 contains 18 residues. From germline, CDR1 is SQVTM and CDR2 ANQGSEA. In nucleotides, the CDR3 is TGCAGCGTCGGACCTCTGACTAGCGGGAGGGCCGGCCCCTACGAGCAGTACTTC. This gives the protein CSVGPLTSGRAGPYEQYF.

The chain employs TRBV9 and TRBJ2-1, with 8 nucleotides matching TRBD2. The CDR3 is made up of 17 amino acids. CDR1 and CDR2 from the germline V gene are SGDLS and YYNGEE. V shed 0 bases and J 5 bases; nucleotides not matched to a gene: 10. CDR3 loop: CASSVASGWAENNEQFF. The CDR3, as DNA: TGTGCCAGCAGCGTAGCTAGCGGGTGGGCCGAGAACAATGAGCAGTTCTTC.

The V call is TRBV5-1, the J call TRBJ2-1, with 8 bases lining up with TRBD2. This CDR3 has 16 residues. Germline values: CDR1 SGHRS, CDR2 YFSETQ. V trimming: 2 bases; J trimming: 10 bases; junction bases outside the gene matches: 14. CDR3 residues: CASSFGTSGSTYEQFF. The CDR3 DNA reads TGCGCCAGCAGCTTTGGTACAAGCGGGAGTACATACGAGCAGTTCTTC. Variable domain in full (rest from reference TRBV5-1 and TRBJ2-1): KAGVTQTPRYLIKTRGQQVTLSCSPISGHRSVSWYQQTPGQGLQFLFEYFSETQRNKGNFPGRFSGRQFSNSRSEMNVSTLELGDSALYLCASSFGTSGSTYEQFFGPGTRLTVL.

The CDR3 DNA follows: TGCGCCAGCAGCCAAACCGGGCCTGGTGAGCAGTTCTTC. Protein product: CASSQTGPGEQFF. The chain recombines TRBV4-1 with TRBJ2-1; D remains ambiguous. CDR1 MGHRA and CDR2 YSYEKL come from the germline V gene. CDR3 size: 13 residues. Trimming cost V 2 bases and J 9 bases, with 11 bases left between them.

The CDR3 nucleotides are TGTGCCATCAGTGAGTCCCGACCGCTCTACGAGCAGTACTTC. Protein: CAISESRPLYEQYF. This chain connects TRBV10-3 to TRBJ2-7; D remains unclear. Germline V lookup: CDR1 ENHRY, CDR2 SYGVKD. The CDR3 is 14 residues long. Trimming took 0 bases from V and 3 from J, leaving 9 bases between them.

The V gene is TRBV28, the J gene TRBJ1-5; D is perhaps TRBD1 (5 bases). V shed 5 bases and J shed 3 bases, with 11 bases lying between them. Germline CDR1 and CDR2: MDHEN and SYDVKM. The CDR3 is 14 amino acids. The CDR3 here is CASSVRDYNQPQHF. The CDR3 DNA reads TGTGCCAGCAGTGTCCGGGACTACAATCAGCCCCAGCATTTT. Filled out from reference TRBV28 and TRBJ1-5, the complete variable domain reads DVKVTQSSRYLVKRTGEKVFLECVQDMDHENMFWYRQDPGLGLRLIYFSYDVKMKEKGDIPEGYSVSREKKERFSLILESASTNQTSMYLCASSVRDYNQPQHFGDGTRLSIL.

The count of this clone is one. The chain joins TRBV2 to TRBJ2-5, with 7 positions matching TRBD2. The CDR3 length is 13 residues. Germline CDR1 reads SNHLY; CDR2 reads FYNNEI. Losses at the gene ends were 6 bases for V and 3 bases for J; bases not matched to a gene: 4. As DNA, the CDR3 is TGTGCCAGCAGACGACGGGGGGAAGAGACCCAGTACTTC. Translated: CASRRRGEETQYF.

This clone has more than one count but fewer than ten. The chain is built from TRBV2 and TRBJ2-7; tentatively, D is TRBD2 (6 bases). CDR1 SNHLY and CDR2 FYNNEI come from the germline V gene. Trimming stripped 1 base from V and 1 base from J, with 11 bases between. This CDR3 is 15 amino acids long. The CDR3 DNA reads as TGTGCCAGCAGTGAAGAGACGGAGGGTTCCTACGAGCAGTACTTC. It is translated as CASSEETEGSYEQYF.

The V gene is TRBV25-1, the J gene TRBJ2-5; TRBD2 matches at 10 bases. The CDR3 runs 15 residues. V trimming: 5 bases; J trimming: 5 bases; junction bases outside the gene matches: 8. The germline CDR1 and CDR2 sequences are MGHDK and SYGVNS. In DNA, the CDR3 is TGTGCCAGCAGTCAAGCGGGAGGGCCGGGGGAGACCCAGTACTTC. Its translation is CASSQAGGPGETQYF.

V is TRBV29-1 and J is TRBJ1-1, with D unclear. CDR1 is SQVTM, CDR2 ANQGSEA, per germline. V dropped 2 bases and J dropped 3 bases, with 13 bases sitting between them. This CDR3 is 14 amino acids long. CDR3 bases: TGCAGCGTTGAAAAGGGTGGTAGAGACACTGAAGCTTTCTTT. It specifies CSVEKGGRDTEAFF.

The chain links TRBV6-5 to TRBJ2-3; TRBD2 matches at 7 bases. V shed 1 base, J shed 1 base, and the junction held 5 bases outside the gene matches. The CDR3 contains 16 residues. Germline values: CDR1 MNHEY, CDR2 SVGAGI. CDR3 amino acids: CASSYFQTSGTDTQYF. In DNA form, the CDR3 reads TGTGCCAGCAGTTACTTCCAAACTAGCGGCACAGATACGCAGTATTTT.

The chain recombines TRBV14 with TRBJ2-1; unclear D gene. Germline CDR1 is SGHDN and CDR2 is FVKESK. The V and J ends lost 0 bases and 4 bases respectively, with 10 bases between them. The CDR3 is 15 residues long. The CDR3 is CASSQETRTYNEQFF. The CDR3 DNA reads as TGTGCCAGCAGCCAAGAGACCCGGACGTACAATGAGCAGTTCTTC.

V and J are TRBV7-2 and TRBJ1-5; 12 nucleotides align to TRBD1. Trimming took 8 bases from V and 5 from J; bases not matched to a gene: 7. The CDR3 consists of 15 residues. Germline V gene sequence: CDR1 SGHTA, CDR2 FQGNSA. The CDR3 bases are TGTGCCAGCGAGAGGGACAGGGGGCCTTATCAGCCCCAGCATTTT. Translating it yields CASERDRGPYQPQHF.

This clone occurred once. The V and J genes are TRBV27 and TRBJ2-7, with D unclear. V was trimmed by 0 bases and J by 3 bases, leaving 6 bases between them. The CDR3 runs to 13 residues. CDR1 and CDR2 (germline): MNHEY, SMNVEV (reference sequence). The CDR3, as DNA: TGTGCCAGCAGTTTATCGCATCTCTACGAGCAGTACTTC. It is translated as CASSLSHLYEQYF.

J is TRBJ2-5 and V is TRBV5-5; 10 bases line up with TRBD2. The CDR3 spans 16 residues. Germline V gene data show CDR1 as SGHKS and CDR2 as YYEKEE (reference sequence). V was clipped by 2 bases and J by 5 bases; unmatched bases: 9. The CDR3 region is CASSLGAGGPLETQYF. For the CDR3, the DNA is TGTGCCAGCAGCTTAGGAGCGGGAGGGCCATTGGAGACCCAGTACTTC.

CDR3 residues: CASSQGSVGRGRDTQYF. CDR3 in DNA: TGTGCCAGCAGCCAAGGAAGTGTCGGGAGGGGGCGAGATACGCAGTATTTT. The V gene is TRBV14, the J gene TRBJ2-3, with D perhaps TRBD2 (8 bases). Per germline, CDR1 SGHDN and CDR2 FVKESK. The germline V and J ends were trimmed by 1 base and 5 bases, with 19 bases remaining between them. The CDR3 is made up of 17 amino acids.

This chain connects TRBV18 to TRBJ2-7, with D tentatively TRBD1 (5 bases). CDR3 length equals 15 residues. V lost 1 base and J 4 bases, leaving 14 bases between the germline ends. Germline CDR1 is KGHSH and CDR2 is LQKENI. In DNA, the CDR3 is TGTGCCAGCTCACCACGTCAGGGTTCGGCTTACGAGCAGTACTTC. Translation: CASSPRQGSAYEQYF.

This rearrangement joins TRBV19 to TRBJ1-4; 9 positions match TRBD1. The V segment lost 5 bases and the J segment 7 bases; nucleotides outside the gene matches: 8. Germline CDR1 LNHDA, CDR2 SQIVND (reference sequence). The CDR3 contains 15 residues. The chain's CDR3 is CASSHPGQGFEKLFF. The CDR3 DNA reads as TGTGCCAGTAGTCACCCGGGACAGGGTTTTGAAAAACTGTTTTTT.

The CDR3 reads CASSFTGGNTGELFF. CDR3 DNA sequence: TGTGCCAGCAGCTTTACGGGAGGGAACACCGGGGAGCTGTTTTTT. This rearrangement joins TRBV5-6 to TRBJ2-2, with 7 positions matching TRBD2. CDR1 and CDR2 (germline): SGHDT, YYEEEE. V was pared by 2 bases and J by 1 base, with 2 bases of the junction left unmatched. The CDR3 runs to 15 residues.

This rearrangement joins TRBV18 to TRBJ1-2; 7 bases line up with TRBD1. CDR1 and CDR2 (germline): KGHSH, LQKENI. J was trimmed by 4 bases and V by 0 bases; bases with no gene match: 2. The CDR3 sequence is 14 residues long. The CDR3 loop reads CASSPPGQFYGYTF. The CDR3 region has the DNA TGTGCCAGCTCACCACCGGGACAGTTCTATGGCTACACCTTC.

This chain links TRBV7-9 with TRBJ2-7, with D unclear. Trimming took off 5 bases at V and 1 base at J, with 12 bases between the two ends. Germline values: CDR1 SEHNR, CDR2 FQNEAQ (reference sequence). This CDR3 has 14 residues. CDR3 nucleotides: TGTGCCAGCAGCAGACACACCACGTCCTACGAGCAGTACTTC. Amino acids: CASSRHTTSYEQYF.

The chain joins TRBV7-9 to TRBJ1-2; possibly TRBD1 for D (6 bases). The CDR3 covers 15 residues. The V and J ends lost 2 bases and 1 base respectively, with 11 bases between them. Germline CDR1 is SEHNR and CDR2 is FQNEAQ (reference sequence). The CDR3 DNA sequence: TGTGCCAGCAGCTTAAATCCAGGGGTTAACTATGGCTACACCTTC. Translation: CASSLNPGVNYGYTF.

The genes are TRBV3-1 (or the pseudogene TRBV3-2) and TRBJ2-1, with a weak D call TRBD2 (6 bases). The germline CDR1 and CDR2 sequences are LGHDT and YNNKEL (reference sequence). The CDR3 loop spans 13 amino acids. The V and J ends lost 0 bases and 9 bases respectively, with 9 bases between them. The CDR3 DNA follows: TGTGCCAGCAGCCAAGATTCACTAGCTGAGCAGTTCTTC. The encoded protein is CASSQDSLAEQFF.

The chain combines TRBV28 with TRBJ2-3, with D perhaps matching TRBD2 (5 bases). Trimming shortened V by 7 bases and J by 1 base, and 12 bases separated the two germline ends. The CDR3 contains 14 residues. Germline V gene sequence: CDR1 MDHEN, CDR2 SYDVKM. The CDR3, as DNA: TGTGCCAGCATGCCTAGCACGGGCACAGATACGCAGTATTTT. Translated, it gives CASMPSTGTDTQYF.

The V and J genes are TRBV5-4 and TRBJ2-7, with D possibly TRBD2 on 7 matching bases. CDR1 SGHNT and CDR2 YYREEE come from the germline V gene (reference sequence). V was shortened by 0 bases and J by 3 bases, with 13 bases between the two germline ends. The CDR3 spans 15 residues. CDR3 residues: CASSLVARGGYEQYF. For the CDR3, the DNA is TGTGCCAGCAGCTTGGTGGCTAGGGGGGGCTACGAGCAGTACTTC.

The chain combines TRBV4-2 with TRBJ1-5, with D perhaps matching TRBD1 (5 bases). Germline values: CDR1 LGHNA, CDR2 YNFKEQ. V was trimmed by 0 bases and J by 7 bases, leaving 10 bases between them. The CDR3 extends over 14 amino acids. The DNA of the CDR3 is TGTGCCAGCAGCCAAGAGGGATCAGGGCAGCCCCAGCATTTT. Residues: CASSQEGSGQPQHF.

V is TRBV7-9 and J is TRBJ2-5; 16 nucleotides match TRBD2. In germline, CDR1 is SEHNR, CDR2 FQNEAQ (reference sequence). The length of the CDR3 is 16 residues. V trimming: 5 bases; J trimming: 9 bases; junction bases outside the gene matches: 9. CDR3 loop: CASSGTSGRAVQAQYF. Written as DNA, the CDR3 is TGTGCCAGCAGCGGGACTAGCGGGAGGGCCGTGCAGGCCCAGTACTTC.

The chain employs TRBV19 and TRBJ2-2; 8 bases match TRBD1. V was clipped by 9 bases and J by 3 bases; unmatched bases: 6. The CDR3 length is 14 residues. The germline gives CDR1 LNHDA, CDR2 SQIVND (reference sequence). DNA for the CDR3: TGTGCCAGCCGGGACAGGTCGTACACCGGGGAGCTGTTTTTT. It is translated as CASRDRSYTGELFF.

The J gene is TRBJ2-5, the V gene TRBV19, with D unresolved. The CDR3 covers 15 residues. V dropped 0 bases and J dropped 2 bases, with 10 bases sitting between them. CDR1 LNHDA and CDR2 SQIVND come from the germline V gene (reference sequence). The CDR3 region is CASSIDLNFQETQYF. CDR3 DNA: TGTGCCAGTAGTATAGATCTGAACTTTCAAGAGACCCAGTACTTC.